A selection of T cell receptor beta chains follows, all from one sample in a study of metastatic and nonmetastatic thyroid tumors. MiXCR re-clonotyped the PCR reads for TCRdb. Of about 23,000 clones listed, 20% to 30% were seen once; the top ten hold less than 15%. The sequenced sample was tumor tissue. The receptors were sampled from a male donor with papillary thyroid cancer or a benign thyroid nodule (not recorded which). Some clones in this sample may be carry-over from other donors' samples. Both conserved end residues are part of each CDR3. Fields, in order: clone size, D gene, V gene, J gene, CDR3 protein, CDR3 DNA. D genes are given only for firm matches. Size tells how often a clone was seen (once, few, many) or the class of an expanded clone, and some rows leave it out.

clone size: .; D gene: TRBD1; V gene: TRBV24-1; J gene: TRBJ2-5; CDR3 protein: CATSDFRQGETQYF; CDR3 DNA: TGTGCCACCAGTGATTTTCGACAGGGTGAGACCCAGTACTTC
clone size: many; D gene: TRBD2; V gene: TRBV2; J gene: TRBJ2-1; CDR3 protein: CASSETPGGEQFF; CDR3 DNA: TGTGCCAGCAGTGAAACCCCGGGGGGTGAGCAGTTCTTC
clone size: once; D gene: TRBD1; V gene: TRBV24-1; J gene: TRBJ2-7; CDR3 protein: CATSASPSIAQGAGSSYEQYF; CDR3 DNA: TGTGCCACCAGTGCCTCCCCGTCAATCGCACAGGGGGCGGGCTCCTCCTACGAGCAGTACTTC
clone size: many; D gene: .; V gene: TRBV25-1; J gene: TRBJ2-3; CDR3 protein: CASSGHSTTHKGPDTQYF; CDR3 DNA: TGTGCCAGCAGTGGTCACTCCACGACGCACAAGGGTCCAGATACGCAGTATTTT
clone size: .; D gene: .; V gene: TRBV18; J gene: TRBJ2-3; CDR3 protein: CASSLLEVTDTQYF; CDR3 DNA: TGTGCCAGCTCATTGCTAGAGGTAACAGATACGCAGTATTTT
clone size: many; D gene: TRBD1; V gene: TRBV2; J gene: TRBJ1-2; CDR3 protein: CASSETQGALGRNYGYTF; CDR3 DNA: TGTGCCAGCAGTGAGACCCAGGGGGCTCTGGGCCGGAACTATGGCTACACCTTC
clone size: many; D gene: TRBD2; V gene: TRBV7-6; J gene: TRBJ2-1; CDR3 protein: CASSPQGYSGGYNEQFF; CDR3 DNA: TGTGCCAGCAGCCCCCAGGGTTATAGCGGGGGCTACAATGAGCAGTTCTTC
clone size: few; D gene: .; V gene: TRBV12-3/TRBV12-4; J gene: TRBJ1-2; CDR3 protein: CASSLGGVNGYTF; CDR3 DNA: TGTGCCAGCAGTTTAGGGGGGGTAAATGGCTACACCTTC
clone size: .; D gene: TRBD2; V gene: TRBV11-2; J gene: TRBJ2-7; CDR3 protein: CASSLDTSGGYYEQYF; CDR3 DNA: TGTGCCAGCAGCTTAGACACTAGCGGGGGGTACTACGAGCAGTACTTC
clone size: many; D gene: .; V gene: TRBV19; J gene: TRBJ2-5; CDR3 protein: CASSISQGHQETQYF; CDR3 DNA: TGTGCCAGTAGTATTTCACAGGGCCACCAAGAGACCCAGTACTTC
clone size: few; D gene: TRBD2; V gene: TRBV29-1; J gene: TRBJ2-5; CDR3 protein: CSVGPSSGSFQETQYF; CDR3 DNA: TGCAGCGTTGGGCCCTCTAGCGGGTCCTTCCAAGAGACCCAGTACTTC
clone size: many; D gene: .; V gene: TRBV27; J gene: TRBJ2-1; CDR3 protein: CASSPSYNEQFF; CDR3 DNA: TGTGCCAGCAGTCCGTCCTACAATGAGCAGTTCTTC
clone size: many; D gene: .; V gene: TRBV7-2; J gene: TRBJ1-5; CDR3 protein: CASSNFQGNQPQHF; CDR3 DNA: TGTGCCAGCAGTAATTTTCAGGGGAATCAGCCCCAGCATTTT
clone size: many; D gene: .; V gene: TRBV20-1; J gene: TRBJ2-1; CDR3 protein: CSARLTRTGEQFF; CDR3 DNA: TGCAGTGCTAGACTTACCCGAACGGGTGAGCAGTTCTTC
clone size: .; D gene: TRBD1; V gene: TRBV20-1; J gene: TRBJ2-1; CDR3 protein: CSARDGQGKEEQFF; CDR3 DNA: TGCAGTGCTAGAGATGGACAGGGTAAGGAAGAGCAGTTCTTC
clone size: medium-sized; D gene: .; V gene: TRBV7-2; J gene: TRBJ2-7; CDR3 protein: CASSSNRAAYEQYF; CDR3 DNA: TGTGCCAGCAGCTCGAACAGGGCGGCGTACGAGCAGTACTTC
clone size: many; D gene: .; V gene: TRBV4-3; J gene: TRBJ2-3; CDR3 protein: CASSQDYSRGDTQYF; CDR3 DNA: TGCGCCAGCAGCCAAGATTACTCGAGGGGAGATACGCAGTATTTT
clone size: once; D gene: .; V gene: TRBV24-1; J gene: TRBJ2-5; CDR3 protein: CATSALGTGCLEETQYF; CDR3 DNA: TGTGCCACCAGTGCCTTAGGAACGGGATGCCTAGAAGAGACCCAGTACTTC
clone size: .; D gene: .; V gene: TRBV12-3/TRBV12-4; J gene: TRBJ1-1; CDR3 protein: CASSLVVNTEAFF; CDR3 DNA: TGTGCCAGCAGTTTAGTGGTGAACACTGAAGCTTTCTTT
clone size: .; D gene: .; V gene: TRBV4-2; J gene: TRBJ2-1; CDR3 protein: CASSRRGGEQFF; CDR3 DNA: TGTGCCAGCAGCCGACGTGGGGGTGAGCAGTTCTTC
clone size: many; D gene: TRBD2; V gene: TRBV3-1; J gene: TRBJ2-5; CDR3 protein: CASSQVLAGGGTQYF; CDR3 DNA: TGTGCCAGCAGCCAAGTCCTAGCGGGAGGGGGGACCCAGTACTTC
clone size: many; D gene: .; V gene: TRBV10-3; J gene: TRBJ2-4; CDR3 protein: CAISADKLAKNIQYF; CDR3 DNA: TGTGCCATCAGTGCGGACAAGCTAGCCAAAAACATTCAGTACTTC
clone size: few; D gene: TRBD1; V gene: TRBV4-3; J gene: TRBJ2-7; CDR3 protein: CASIQGSGGNYEQYF; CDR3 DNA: TGCGCCAGCATCCAGGGCTCAGGGGGAAACTACGAGCAGTACTTC
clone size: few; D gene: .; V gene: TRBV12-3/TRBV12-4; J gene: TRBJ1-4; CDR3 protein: CASSFGWGGAGEKLFF; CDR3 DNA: TGTGCCAGCAGTTTTGGTTGGGGGGGCGCAGGGGAAAAACTGTTTTTT
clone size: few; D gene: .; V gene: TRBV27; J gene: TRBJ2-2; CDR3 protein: CASRRQAPLGGELFF; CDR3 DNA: TGTGCCAGCAGGAGACAGGCACCCCTTGGCGGGGAGCTGTTTTTT
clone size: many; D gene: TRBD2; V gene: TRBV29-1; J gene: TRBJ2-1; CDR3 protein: CSARFVAGVSYNEQFF; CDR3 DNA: TGCAGCGCAAGATTCGTAGCGGGAGTCTCCTACAATGAGCAGTTCTTC
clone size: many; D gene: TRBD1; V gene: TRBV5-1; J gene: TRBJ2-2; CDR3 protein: CASSSTGGVSAGELFF; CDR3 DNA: TGCGCCAGCAGCTCGACAGGGGGAGTTTCTGCCGGGGAGCTGTTTTTT
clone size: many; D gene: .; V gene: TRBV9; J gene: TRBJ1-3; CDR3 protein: CASSVVGRLSGNTIYF; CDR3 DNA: TGTGCCAGCAGCGTAGTAGGGCGGCTCTCTGGAAACACCATATATTTT
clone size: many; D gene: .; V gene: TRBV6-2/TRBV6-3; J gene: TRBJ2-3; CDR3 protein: CASSSDPYTQYF; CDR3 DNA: TGTGCCAGCAGTTCGGACCCTTATACGCAGTATTTT
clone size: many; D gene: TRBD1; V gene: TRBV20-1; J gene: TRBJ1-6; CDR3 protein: CSASRGPPSYNSPLHF; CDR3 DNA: TGCAGTGCTAGCAGGGGGCCCCCCTCCTATAATTCACCCCTCCACTTT
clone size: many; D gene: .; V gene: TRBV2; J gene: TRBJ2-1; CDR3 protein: CASIGESPYNEQFF; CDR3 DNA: TGTGCCAGCATCGGAGAGTCCCCCTACAATGAGCAGTTCTTC
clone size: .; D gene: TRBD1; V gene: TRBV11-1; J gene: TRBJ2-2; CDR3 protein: CASSLGGQGAAVELLF; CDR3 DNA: TGTGCCAGCAGCTTAGGGGGACAGGGGGCCGCCGTGGAGCTGCTTTTT
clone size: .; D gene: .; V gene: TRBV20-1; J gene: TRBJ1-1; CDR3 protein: CTGTGGSEAFF; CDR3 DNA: TGCACAGGAACTGGAGGCTCTGAAGCTTTCTTT
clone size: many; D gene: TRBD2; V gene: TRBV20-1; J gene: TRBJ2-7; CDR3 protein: CSASEREPYEQYF; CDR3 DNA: TGCAGTGCTAGCGAGCGGGAGCCCTACGAGCAGTACTTC
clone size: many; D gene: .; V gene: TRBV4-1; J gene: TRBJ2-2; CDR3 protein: CASSQEWTNTGELFF; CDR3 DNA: TGCGCCAGCAGCCAAGAGTGGACGAACACCGGGGAGCTGTTTTTT
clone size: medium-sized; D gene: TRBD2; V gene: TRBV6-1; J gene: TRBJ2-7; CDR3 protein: CASSEQLAGGPSYEQYF; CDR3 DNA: TGTGCCAGCAGTGAACAACTAGCGGGAGGACCTTCCTACGAGCAGTACTTC
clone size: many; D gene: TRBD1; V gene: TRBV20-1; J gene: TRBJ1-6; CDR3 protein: CSASPGTGRRGSPLHF; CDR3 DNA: TGCAGTGCTTCTCCCGGGACAGGGCGTAGGGGTTCACCCCTCCACTTT